This T cell receptor (beta chain) was captured in a study of blood T cell repertoires in COVID-19. Germline V gene sequence: CDR1 SGHTA, CDR2 FQGNSA. V shed 4 bases, J shed 5 bases, and the junction held 5 bases outside the gene matches. The CDR3 extends over 14 amino acids. TCRdb keeps only in-frame clones here, not all; method: immunoSEQ multiplex PCR. Of 150,000 to 200,000 clones listed, 65% to 90% were seen once; the top ten hold about 12%. The V and J genes are TRBV7-2 and TRBJ2-1; 7 bases are a match to TRBD2. This receptor was obtained from a middle-aged man who had recovered from COVID-19. Sequencing was performed on PBMCs or T cells enriched from blood (not recorded which). In DNA form, the CDR3 reads TGTGCCAGCAGCTCCCGGGACTACAACAATGAGCAGTTCTTC. This sequence encodes CASSSRDYNNEQFF. The variable domain in full, with the rest retrieved from reference TRBV7-2 and TRBJ2-1, is GAGVSQSPSNKVTEKGKDVELRCDPISGHTALYWYRQSLGQGLEFLIYFQGNSAPDKSGLPSDRFSAERTGGSVSTLTIQRTQQEDSAVYLCASSSRDYNNEQFFGPGTRLTVL.